The T cell receptor beta chain under discussion was sequenced for a study of shared clonotypes between healthy human individuals. This CDR3 is built from 12 residues. V was clipped by 3 bases and J by 6 bases, with 6 bases between them. Germline lookup yields CDR1 LNHDA and CDR2 SQIVND (reference sequence). Each cell subset's genomic DNA was divided evenly among several immunoSEQ plates. Only in-frame clones appear in the TCRdb table, and some are missing; sequencing was by immunoSEQ multiplex PCR. The table includes about 2 million clones, 95% detected once. The material sequenced was naive CD4+ T cells sorted from blood. Subset in this sample: CD45RA+ positively selected. V gene TRBV19 combines with J gene TRBJ1-5; D call uncertain. The sequence was collected from a man between 18 and 29 years old in good health. This CDR3 reads CASSMGGQPQHF. Written as DNA, the CDR3 is TGTGCCAGTAGTATGGGAGGTCAGCCCCAGCATTTT.